This TCR beta chain appears in the sequencing data of a study of beta chain features in type 1 diabetes. What was sequenced were expressed TCRB transcripts, since all of the isolated RNA had been reverse transcribed. Only in-frame clones appear in the TCRdb table, and some are missing; sequencing was by immunoSEQ multiplex PCR. The sample yields hundreds of thousands of clones, 10% to 15% seen once. The length of the CDR3 is 14 residues. Trimming cost V 2 bases and J 1 base, with 9 bases left between them. Germline values: CDR1 SGHRS, CDR2 YFSETQ. Overall study findings and caveats: Among all four CD4+ subsets, Type 1 diabetes patients had TCRB CDR3s that were moderately but significantly shorter. In cDNA sequencing, cells with high TCR expression could be over-represented.

To note about this clone: What it binds is not known.

V and J are TRBV5-1 and TRBJ2-5, with D perhaps TRBD2 (6 bases). What was sequenced was naive CD4+ T cells from blood. The clonotype comes from a man between 18 and 35 years old in good health. The CDR3 bases are TGCGCCAGCAGCTTCGGGGGAGGCCAAGAGACCCAGTACTTC. Translation gives CASSFGGGQETQYF.